These 11 T cell receptor beta chains originate from one sample sequenced in a study of radiotherapy plus CTLA-4 blockade in lung cancer. The assay was immunoSEQ multiplex PCR, and TCRdb's table has in-frame clones only and misses some. This sample has approximately 90,000 clones, with about four fifths found just once. The starting material was peripheral blood, obtained from a patient treated with radiotherapy plus ipilimumab. Source of these receptors: a human donor with non-small cell lung cancer who had stable disease on radiotherapy plus ipilimumab.

The V gene is TRBV5-1, the J gene TRBJ2-1; tentative D call: TRBD1 (7 bases). With 4 bases removed from V and 6 bases from J, the gap between germline ends came to 17 bases. CDR3 length: 15 residues. The germline CDR1 and CDR2 sequences are SGHRS and YFSETQ. The CDR3 region has the DNA TGCGCCAGCAGCACCGCGGGACAGTATTCCAATGAGCAGTTCTTC. Its translation is CASSTAGQYSNEQFF.

This chain connects TRBV28 to TRBJ1-6; a possible D gene is TRBD1 (5 bases). This CDR3 spans 15 amino acids. CDR1 is MDHEN, CDR2 SYDVKM, per germline. With 10 bases removed from V and 7 bases from J, the gap between germline ends came to 20 bases. The CDR3 bases are TGTGCCACTCTCCCCCGGGGGGGTGGGAATTCACCCCTCCACTTT. Its protein is CATLPRGGGNSPLHF. Variable domain in full (rest from reference TRBV28 and TRBJ1-6): DVKVTQSSRYLVKRTGEKVFLECVQDMDHENMFWYRQDPGLGLRLIYFSYDVKMKEKGDIPEGYSVSREKKERFSLILESASTNQTSMYLCATLPRGGGNSPLHFGNGTRLTVT.

CDR3 nucleotides: TGTGCCAGCAGCCAAAGACAGGGGATCAATCAGCCCCAGCATTTT. Its translation is CASSQRQGINQPQHF. V is TRBV5-5 and J is TRBJ1-5; 8 positions agree with TRBD1. J gave up 3 bases and V 4 bases, and 6 bases lay outside the gene matches. Per germline, CDR1 SGHKS and CDR2 YYEKEE (reference sequence). This CDR3 has 15 residues.

The gene calls are TRBV28 and TRBJ2-5; 11 bases are a match to TRBD1. Germline V gene data show CDR1 as MDHEN and CDR2 as SYDVKM. The CDR3 totals 14 residues. The DNA for the CDR3 is TGTGCAACAGCGGGGGACAGGGGGAAAGAGACCCAGTACTTC. This codes for CATAGDRGKETQYF.

The V and J genes are TRBV11-3 and TRBJ2-1, with D possibly being TRBD1 (6 bases). The CDR3 sequence is 15 residues long. From germline, CDR1 is SGHNT and CDR2 YENEEA. The ends were cut back, 5 bases at V and 4 bases at J, with 15 bases in the middle. The CDR3 protein is CASSPDLGAYNEQFF. The CDR3 DNA reads TGTGCCAGCAGCCCGGATCTGGGGGCATACAATGAGCAGTTCTTC.

The chain uses TRBV28 and TRBJ1-5; maybe TRBD1 (5 bases). The germline CDR1 and CDR2 sequences are MDHEN and SYDVKM. The CDR3 runs to 14 residues. V lost 9 bases, J lost 2 bases, and 14 bases lay in between. The CDR3 is CASTIGVGNQPQHF. The CDR3 DNA reads TGTGCCAGTACCATAGGGGTGGGCAATCAGCCCCAGCATTTT.

This clone showed up just once. J is TRBJ2-7 and V is TRBV27; D might be TRBD2 (7 bases). This CDR3 has 14 residues. The germline V and J ends were trimmed by 3 bases and 4 bases, with 13 bases remaining between them. Germline V gives CDR1 MNHEY, CDR2 SMNVEV (reference sequence). The CDR3 DNA is TGTGCCAGCAGTTTCGGGGGGCCCTCATACGAGCAGTACTTC. Its translation: CASSFGGPSYEQYF.

This clone has only a few counts. The CDR3 spells CASSGSRTLEDGYTF. DNA for the CDR3: TGTGCCAGCAGCGGTAGCAGAACCCTAGAGGACGGCTACACCTTC. The chain is built from TRBV9 and TRBJ1-2, with D unclear. The CDR3 extends over 15 amino acids. V gave up 3 bases and J gave up 8 bases, with 20 bases separating them. Per the germline V gene, CDR1 is SGDLS and CDR2 is YYNGEE. The full variable domain, completed using reference TRBV9 and TRBJ1-2, is DSGVTQTPKHLITATGQRVTLRCSPRSGDLSVYWYQQSLDQGLQFLIQYYNGEERAKGNILERFSAQQFPDLHSELNLSSLELGDSALYFCASSGSRTLEDGYTFGSGTRLTVV.

The chain couples TRBV6-6 to TRBJ1-3; D is uncertain. Trimming shortened V by 4 bases and J by 0 bases, and 10 bases separated the two germline ends. The CDR3 is made up of 15 amino acids. Germline CDR1 reads MNHNY; CDR2 reads SVGAGI (reference sequence). This CDR3 is CASSFEGISGNTIYF. As DNA, the CDR3 is TGTGCCAGCAGTTTCGAGGGTATCTCTGGAAACACCATATATTTT.

The chain carries TRBV2 and TRBJ2-3; 7 nucleotides line up with TRBD2. Germline loops: CDR1 SNHLY, CDR2 FYNNEI. The ends lost 10 bases at V and 0 bases at J; junction bases unmatched: 16. This CDR3 comprises 17 residues. The CDR3, as DNA: TGTGCCATTTCTCCTCGACTAGCTGAACCTAGCACAGATACGCAGTATTTT. Translation: CAISPRLAEPSTDTQYF.

The chain has TRBV5-5 and TRBJ1-5; D is possibly TRBD1 (6 bases). Trimming left V 1 base short and J 7 bases short, with 15 bases between. Germline V gene sequence: CDR1 SGHKS, CDR2 YYEKEE (reference sequence). The CDR3 is made up of 15 amino acids. CDR3 coding DNA: TGTGCCAGCAGCTTGACCACAGGGACCGACCAGCCCCAGCATTTT. Translating gives CASSLTTGTDQPQHF.